A single count supports the clone carrying this T cell receptor (beta chain). The data belong to a study of OX40 agonist ivuxolimab in advanced cancers. Sequenced by immunoSEQ multiplex PCR; TCRdb stores in-frame clones only, minus some. Of 90,000 or so clones in the sample, 92% were seen once. With 5 bases removed from V and 6 bases from J, the gap between germline ends came to 20 bases. Germline V gives CDR1 SEHNR, CDR2 FQNEAQ (reference sequence). The CDR3 spans 15 residues. This TCR was sampled from an adult with an advanced solid tumor such as melanoma, head and neck, liver or kidney cancer. Sequencing was performed on CD4+ or CD8+ T cells sorted from blood, taken in a trial of the OX40 agonist ivuxolimab. The chain joins TRBV7-9 to TRBJ2-7; D not certain. Here the CDR3 reads CASSPGPTRSSEQYF. DNA for the CDR3: TGTGCCAGCAGCCCCGGACCTACCCGTTCGTCCGAGCAGTACTTC.